This T cell receptor (beta chain) was recorded in a study of shared clonotypes between healthy human individuals. About the research overall: The study drew on two women and a few men aged 18 to 49 as donors.

Germline V gene data show CDR1 as LNHDA and CDR2 as SQIVND (reference sequence). V was cut by 3 bases and J by 8 bases, with 23 bases left in between. The CDR3 totals 16 residues. Every donor was a Caucasian adult from Nashville, Tennessee. Note on this clone: Its specificity is unknown.

Sequencing was performed with immunoSEQ multiplex PCR; in TCRdb, only in-frame clones are kept and a portion is missing. Of millions of clones listed, approximately 95% are singletons. Whole-study findings and limits: The sharing of about 5% of naive CD4 clonotypes was seen across a few donors.

The clonotype comes from a young man in good health. Some clones in this sample may be carry-over from other donors' samples. Sequences were obtained from naive CD4+ T cells from PBMCs. Noted subset: CD45RA+ positively selected. The chain uses TRBV19 and TRBJ2-7; D is perhaps TRBD1 (5 bases). CDR3 sequence: CASSIGLGQGESQQYF. CDR3 sequence (DNA): TGTGCCAGTAGTATCGGTCTTGGTCAGGGCGAGAGCCAGCAGTACTTC.